The clone carrying this T cell receptor beta chain has more than one count but fewer than ten. The target antigen is unknown. Template switching added a universal primer binding site, and final cDNA carried unique molecular identifiers. MiXCR, run by TCRdb on the 5' RACE reads, gives a single entry per CDR3 protein. This table holds over 550,000 distinct CDR3 sequences, less than 9% found once. These data are taken from a study of identical twins. Overall study results and limits: Memory repertoires lacked the insertion deficit that abundant cord blood beta clonotypes showed. Low generation-probability sequences were in excess among twin-shared out-of-frame alpha sequences.

CDR1 and CDR2 (germline): MNHEY, SVGEGT. Trimming cost V 0 bases and J 5 bases, with 13 bases left between them. The CDR3 is made up of 16 amino acids. This sample was also put to use in a study of yellow fever vaccine responses in identical twins.

The sequencing input was PBMCs. The TCR comes from a woman under 30 in good health. This chain uses TRBV6-2 or TRBV6-3 with TRBJ1-4; D gene uncertain. CDR3 sequence reads: CASSYSTGSKNEKLFF. DNA of the CDR3: TGTGCCAGCAGTTACTCGACCGGAAGTAAGAATGAAAAACTGTTTTTT.